This entry is about one T cell receptor (beta chain). Clones were sequenced by immunoSEQ multiplex PCR, and TCRdb holds only the in-frame ones, with some missing. The profile shows 330,000 or so clones, over 80% of them singletons. These data are taken from a study of blood T cell repertoires in COVID-19. This CDR3 region has 13 residues. The V end was cut by 2 bases, the J end by 4 bases, with 11 bases between. Germline CDR1 reads GTSNPN; CDR2 reads SVGIG (reference sequence). Seattle patient enrollment occurred during active infection, with longitudinal follow-up thereafter. The TCR was taken from a man aged 25-45 years with COVID-19, enrolled during active disease. The chain joins TRBV30 to TRBJ1-2, with no clear D. The sample was peripheral blood. The CDR3 bases are TGTGCCTGGAGTCGAAGAGGAGGCTATGGCTACACCTTC. This translates into CAWSRRGGYGYTF.